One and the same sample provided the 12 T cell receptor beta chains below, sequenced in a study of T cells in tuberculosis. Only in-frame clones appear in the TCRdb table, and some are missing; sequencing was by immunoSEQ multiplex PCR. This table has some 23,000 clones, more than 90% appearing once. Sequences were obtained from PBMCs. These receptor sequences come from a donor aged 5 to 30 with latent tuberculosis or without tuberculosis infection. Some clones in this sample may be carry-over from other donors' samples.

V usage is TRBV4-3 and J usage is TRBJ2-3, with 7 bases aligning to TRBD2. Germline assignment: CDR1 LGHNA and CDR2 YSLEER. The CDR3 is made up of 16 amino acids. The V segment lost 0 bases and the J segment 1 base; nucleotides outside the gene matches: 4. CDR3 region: CASSQDWDYGTDTQYF. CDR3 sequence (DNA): TGCGCCAGCAGCCAAGATTGGGACTATGGCACAGATACGCAGTATTTT.

The CDR3 sequence: CASAIPNRGEQFF. The CDR3 DNA reads as TGTGCCAGCGCCATCCCTAATCGGGGTGAGCAGTTCTTC. V usage is TRBV7-2 and J usage is TRBJ2-1; possibly TRBD2 for D (5 bases). The CDR3 is made up of 13 amino acids. The V gene lost 8 bases and the J gene lost 9 bases, with 17 bases spanning the gap. Germline values: CDR1 SGHTA, CDR2 FQGNSA. Variable domain in full (rest from reference TRBV7-2 and TRBJ2-1): GAGVSQSPSNKVTEKGKDVELRCDPISGHTALYWYRQSLGQGLEFLIYFQGNSAPDKSGLPSDRFSAERTGGSVSTLTIQRTQQEDSAVYLCASAIPNRGEQFFGPGTRLTVL.

CDR3 amino acids: CASQTGVISGNTIYF. For the CDR3, the DNA is TGCGCCAGCCAGACAGGGGTAATCTCTGGAAACACCATATATTTT. The V call is TRBV5-1, the J call TRBJ1-3; 8 bases line up with TRBD1. Germline V gene data show CDR1 as SGHRS and CDR2 as YFSETQ. The J segment lost 0 bases and the V segment lost 7 bases, leaving 6 bases of the junction unmatched. This CDR3 spans 15 amino acids. Combining the CDR3 with reference TRBV5-1 and TRBJ1-3 gives the whole variable domain KAGVTQTPRYLIKTRGQQVTLSCSPISGHRSVSWYQQTPGQGLQFLFEYFSETQRNKGNFPGRFSGRQFSNSRSEMNVSTLELGDSALYLCASQTGVISGNTIYFGEGSWLTVV.

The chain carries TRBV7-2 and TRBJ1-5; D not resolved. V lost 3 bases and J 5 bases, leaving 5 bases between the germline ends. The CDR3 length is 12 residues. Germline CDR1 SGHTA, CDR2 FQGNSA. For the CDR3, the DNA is TGTGCCAGCAGCTTCGGGTATCAGCCCCAGCATTTT. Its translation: CASSFGYQPQHF.

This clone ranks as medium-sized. The chain's CDR3 is CASSLGTSGGGTDTQYF. Here the CDR3 DNA reads TGTGCCAGCAGCCTCGGGACTAGCGGGGGGGGCACAGATACGCAGTATTTT. The chain joins TRBV4-2 to TRBJ2-3; 16 nucleotides agree with TRBD2. This CDR3 comprises 17 residues. In germline, CDR1 is LGHNA, CDR2 YNFKEQ. V lost 4 bases and J lost 1; bases outside the gene matches: 2.

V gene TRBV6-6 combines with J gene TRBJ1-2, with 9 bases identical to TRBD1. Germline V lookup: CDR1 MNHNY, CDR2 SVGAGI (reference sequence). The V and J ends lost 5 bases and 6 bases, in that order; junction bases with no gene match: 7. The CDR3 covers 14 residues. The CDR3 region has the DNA TGTGCCAGCAGTACCGGACAGGGGCGTAATGGCTACACCTTC. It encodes CASSTGQGRNGYTF.

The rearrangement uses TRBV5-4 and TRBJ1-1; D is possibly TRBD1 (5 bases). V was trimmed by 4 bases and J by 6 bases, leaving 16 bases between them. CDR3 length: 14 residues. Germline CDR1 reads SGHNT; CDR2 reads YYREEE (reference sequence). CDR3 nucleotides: TGTGCCAGCAGCCAAGACAGCCAAAGGGCTGAAGCTTTCTTT. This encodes CASSQDSQRAEAFF.

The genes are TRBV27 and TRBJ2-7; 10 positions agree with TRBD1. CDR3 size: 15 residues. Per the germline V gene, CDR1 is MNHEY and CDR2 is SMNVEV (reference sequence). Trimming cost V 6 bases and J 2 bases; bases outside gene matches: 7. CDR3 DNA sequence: TGTGCCAGCAGCAACGGACAGGGGGGAGCCTACGAGCAGTACTTC. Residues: CASSNGQGGAYEQYF.

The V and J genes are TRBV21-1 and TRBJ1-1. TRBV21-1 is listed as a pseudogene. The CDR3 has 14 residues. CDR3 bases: TGTGCCAGCAGCAAAGTCCCCTCGAACACTGAAGCTTTCTTT. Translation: CASSKVPSNTEAFF.

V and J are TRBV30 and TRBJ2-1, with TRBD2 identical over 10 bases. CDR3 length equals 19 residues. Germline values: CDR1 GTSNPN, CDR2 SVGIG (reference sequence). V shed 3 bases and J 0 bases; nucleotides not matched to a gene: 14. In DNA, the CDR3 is TGTGCCTGGAGGAATCTTAGGGCTAGCGGGAGTGGCTCCTACAATGAGCAGTTCTTC. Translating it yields CAWRNLRASGSGSYNEQFF.

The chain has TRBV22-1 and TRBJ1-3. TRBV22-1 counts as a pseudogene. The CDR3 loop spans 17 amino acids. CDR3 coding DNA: TGTCCTGGGAGCCCGGTTCCGCGGCAACATCGGGGAAACACCATATATTTT. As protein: CPGSPVPRQHRGNTIYF.

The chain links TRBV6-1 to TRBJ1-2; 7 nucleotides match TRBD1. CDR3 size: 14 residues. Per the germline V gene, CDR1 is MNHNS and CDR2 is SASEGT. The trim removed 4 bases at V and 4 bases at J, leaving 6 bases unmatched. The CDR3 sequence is CASSGGGQVYGYTF. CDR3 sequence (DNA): TGTGCCAGCAGTGGTGGCGGACAGGTCTATGGCTACACCTTC.